This passage covers 22 T cell receptor beta chains from one sample sequenced in a study of shared clonotypes between healthy human individuals. Naive CD8 populations comprised CD45RO-negative cells positively selected for CCR7, excluding terminally differentiated effector memory CD45RA+ cells. Generated by immunoSEQ multiplex PCR, the TCRdb table keeps only in-frame clones and is missing some. The repertoire consists of about 2 million clones, with about 95% occurring once and the leading ten covering approximately 1%. The sequenced sample consisted of naive CD8+ T cells sorted from blood. The source is a young man in good health.

Remarks on this clone: Other DNA variants within this sample encode the same CDR3. The rearrangement joins TRBV28 to TRBJ1-1; D perhaps matches TRBD1 (5 bases). Germline-derived CDR1 and CDR2 are MDHEN and SYDVKM. The CDR3 has 14 amino acids. The V end was cut by 2 bases, the J end by 1 base, with 8 bases between. DNA for the CDR3: TGTGCCAGCAGTTTACGGGGCCCGAACACTGAAGCTTTCTTT. It encodes CASSLRGPNTEAFF. The variable domain in full, with the rest retrieved from reference TRBV28 and TRBJ1-1, is DVKVTQSSRYLVKRTGEKVFLECVQDMDHENMFWYRQDPGLGLRLIYFSYDVKMKEKGDIPEGYSVSREKKERFSLILESASTNQTSMYLCASSLRGPNTEAFFGQGTRLTVV.

V gene TRBV5-1 combines with J gene TRBJ1-1; D ambiguous. The CDR3 is made up of 15 amino acids. The V and J ends lost 1 base and 1 base respectively, with 11 bases between them. Germline CDR1 SGHRS, CDR2 YFSETQ. The CDR3 protein is CASSLSWQANTEAFF. The DNA of the CDR3 is TGCGCCAGCAGCTTGTCCTGGCAGGCGAACACTGAAGCTTTCTTT.

This chain joins TRBV6-1 and TRBJ2-5; D not certain. With 1 base removed from V and 5 bases from J, the gap between germline ends came to 20 bases. Germline CDR1 is MNHNS and CDR2 is SASEGT. The CDR3 loop spans 17 amino acids. CDR3 sequence: CASSEVLFLGPSETQYF. For the CDR3, the DNA is TGTGCCAGCAGTGAAGTCCTTTTTCTCGGCCCGTCGGAGACCCAGTACTTC.

Worth noting for this clone: This CDR3 is also generated by other DNA sequences in the sample. The rearrangement uses TRBV27 and TRBJ2-7, with unresolved D. The V and J ends lost 1 base and 7 bases respectively, with 8 bases between them. This CDR3 is 12 amino acids long. Germline CDR1 is MNHEY and CDR2 is SMNVEV (reference sequence). The CDR3 DNA reads as TGTGCCAGCAGTTTATGGGGTGGGGAGCAGTACTTC. This gives the protein CASSLWGGEQYF.

V gene TRBV28 combines with J gene TRBJ1-1; TRBD1 matches at 11 bases. In germline, CDR1 is MDHEN, CDR2 SYDVKM. V was clipped by 5 bases and J by 6 bases; unmatched bases: 5. The CDR3 loop spans 14 amino acids. CDR3 loop: CASSGTGGASEAFF. The CDR3 DNA reads TGTGCCAGCAGTGGGACAGGGGGGGCTTCTGAAGCTTTCTTT.

This clone was observed once. This chain uses TRBV11-3 with TRBJ2-2; 10 nucleotides align to TRBD2. The CDR3 is 16 residues long. J lost 2 bases, V lost 6 bases, and 6 bases had no gene match. Per germline, CDR1 SGHNT and CDR2 YENEEA. CDR3 amino acids: CASSSSGGVNTGELFF. CDR3 nucleotide sequence: TGTGCCAGCAGTTCGAGCGGGGGGGTTAACACCGGGGAGCTGTTTTTT.

Concerning this clone: This CDR3 is also generated by other DNA sequences in the sample. J is TRBJ2-7 and V is TRBV27; D is possibly TRBD1 (6 bases). Deletions cut 4 bases from V and 2 bases from J, with 12 bases between. This CDR3 spans 14 amino acids. Germline V gene sequence: CDR1 MNHEY, CDR2 SMNVEV (reference sequence). The CDR3 nucleotides read TGTGCCAGCAGTTCCGGGACAACAGCCTACGAGCAGTACTTC. Encoded protein: CASSSGTTAYEQYF.

This clone came up a few times. Other DNA sequences from this sample encode an identical CDR3 as well. V and J are TRBV30 and TRBJ1-5, with 8 bases matching TRBD1. CDR1 is GTSNPN, CDR2 SVGIG, per germline (reference sequence). The CDR3 extends over 14 amino acids. Losses at the gene ends were 0 bases for V and 6 bases for J; bases not matched to a gene: 4. The CDR3 is CAWSVGQGPQPQHF. DNA of the CDR3: TGTGCCTGGAGTGTTGGACAGGGCCCTCAGCCCCAGCATTTT.

The rearrangement uses TRBV13 and TRBJ2-3; TRBD2 matches at 11 bases. The junction had 5 bases not matched to a gene; V was cut back by 5 bases and J by 1 base. Germline lookup yields CDR1 PRHDT and CDR2 FYEKMQ (reference sequence). The length of the CDR3 is 16 residues. The CDR3 sequence: CASSLSGGARTDTQYF. For the CDR3, the DNA is TGTGCCAGCAGCCTTAGCGGGGGGGCCCGCACAGATACGCAGTATTTT.

V usage is TRBV2 and J usage is TRBJ1-2; D may be TRBD1 (5 bases). Trimming pared 3 bases from V and 10 bases from J, leaving 9 bases between. CDR1 is SNHLY, CDR2 FYNNEI, per germline. This CDR3 is built from 11 residues. This chain's CDR3 is CASSDEGTYTF. The CDR3 DNA reads as TGTGCCAGCAGTGACGAGGGGACCTACACCTTC.

This clone has only one observation. V is TRBV6-1 and J is TRBJ2-7; tentative D call: TRBD2 (6 bases). V dropped 9 bases and J dropped 7 bases, with 19 bases sitting between them. CDR1 is MNHNS and CDR2 is SASEGT in the germline V gene. The CDR3 length is 13 residues. The CDR3 here is CASGDSSLWEQYF. CDR3 nucleotides: TGTGCCAGTGGGGACTCGTCTCTCTGGGAGCAGTACTTC.

To note about this clone: Distinct nucleotide sequences in the sample also encode this CDR3. The chain recombines TRBV6-5 with TRBJ2-5; D unclear. Germline values: CDR1 MNHEY, CDR2 SVGAGI. Trimming left V 4 bases short and J 5 bases short, with 5 bases between. CDR3 length: 11 residues. The CDR3 reads CASSSGETQYF. The CDR3 region has the DNA TGTGCCAGCAGTTCGGGCGAGACCCAGTACTTC.

The CDR3 sequence is CASSESTGGINQPQHF. The CDR3 coding sequence is TGTGCCAGCAGCGAATCGACAGGGGGAATCAATCAGCCCCAGCATTTT. The chain joins TRBV7-9 to TRBJ1-5, with TRBD1 matching 9 bases. This CDR3 has 16 amino acids. V shed 5 bases, J shed 3 bases, and the junction held 8 bases outside the gene matches. Germline V lookup: CDR1 SEHNR, CDR2 FQNEAQ (reference sequence).

In the case of this clone: Different DNA sequences within this sample yield the same CDR3. In DNA form, the CDR3 reads TGTGCCAGCTCCCCTTTGGGGTCCTACAATGAGCAGTTCTTC. Translation: CASSPLGSYNEQFF. The chain couples TRBV27 to TRBJ2-1, with no clear D. CDR3 length equals 14 residues. Germline loops: CDR1 MNHEY, CDR2 SMNVEV (reference sequence). V shed 8 bases and J shed 1 base, with 12 bases lying between them.

The V and J genes are TRBV5-1 and TRBJ1-4; no definite D call. V lost 0 bases and J 5 bases, leaving 11 bases between the germline ends. The germline CDR1 and CDR2 sequences are SGHRS and YFSETQ. This CDR3 comprises 15 residues. The CDR3, as DNA: TGCGCCAGCAGCTTGGGTGTCAGGAAAAATGAAAAACTGTTTTTT. Its protein is CASSLGVRKNEKLFF.

This sequence joins TRBV5-1 and TRBJ2-1; 11 nucleotides line up with TRBD2. The CDR3 loop spans 16 amino acids. Germline V gives CDR1 SGHRS, CDR2 YFSETQ. The ends lost 3 bases at V and 9 bases at J; junction bases unmatched: 11. Here the CDR3 reads CASSSLAGGASTEQFF. CDR3 sequence (DNA): TGCGCCAGCAGCTCGCTAGCGGGGGGTGCCTCTACTGAGCAGTTCTTC. The full variable domain, completed using reference TRBV5-1 and TRBJ2-1, is KAGVTQTPRYLIKTRGQQVTLSCSPISGHRSVSWYQQTPGQGLQFLFEYFSETQRNKGNFPGRFSGRQFSNSRSEMNVSTLELGDSALYLCASSSLAGGASTEQFFGPGTRLTVL.

V and J are TRBV5-4 and TRBJ1-4, with 8 nucleotides matching TRBD1. The V and J ends lost 4 bases and 6 bases, in that order; junction bases with no gene match: 2. Germline assignment: CDR1 SGHNT and CDR2 YYREEE (reference sequence). The CDR3 runs to 13 residues. The CDR3 nucleotides read TGTGCCAGCAGCCCGGGACAGGATGAAAAACTGTTTTTT. Translating gives CASSPGQDEKLFF.

This chain links TRBV7-8 with TRBJ2-1; 9 nucleotides line up with TRBD1. Germline V CDR1 and CDR2: SGHVS, FQNEAQ. This CDR3 has 17 amino acids. With 4 bases clipped from V and 7 bases from J, the junction kept 14 bases outside the gene matches. The CDR3 region is CASSYPPGTGFSNEQFF. Here the CDR3 DNA reads TGTGCCAGCAGCTACCCTCCCGGGACAGGGTTTAGTAATGAGCAGTTCTTC. The full variable domain, its missing parts supplied by reference TRBV7-8 and TRBJ2-1, is GAGVSQSPRYKVAKRGQDVALRCDPISGHVSLFWYQQALGQGPEFLTYFQNEAQLDKSGLPSDRFFAERPEGSVSTLKIQRTQQEDSAVYLCASSYPPGTGFSNEQFFGPGTRLTVL.

The chain couples TRBV28 to TRBJ1-6; 9 nucleotides agree with TRBD1. The V and J ends lost 6 bases and 9 bases, in that order; junction bases with no gene match: 6. The germline CDR1 and CDR2 sequences are MDHEN and SYDVKM. The CDR3 sequence is 14 residues long. CDR3 residues: CASRPGTGISPLHF. The CDR3, as DNA: TGTGCCAGCAGACCCGGGACAGGGATTTCACCCCTCCACTTT.

The chain couples TRBV6-5 to TRBJ1-1, with 8 bases aligning to TRBD1. The CDR3 loop spans 15 amino acids. Germline V CDR1 and CDR2: MNHEY, SVGAGI. With V trimmed by 0 bases and J by 5 bases, 5 bases remained unmatched. The CDR3 coding sequence is TGTGCCAGCAGTTACTCCGACAGGGGCTGGACTGAAGCTTTCTTT. It encodes CASSYSDRGWTEAFF.

The V gene is TRBV28, the J gene TRBJ2-2; D unresolved. Germline lookup yields CDR1 MDHEN and CDR2 SYDVKM. V was trimmed by 8 bases and J by 3 bases, leaving 10 bases between them. This CDR3 has 13 amino acids. As DNA, the CDR3 is TGTGCCAGCTCTTCTTGGGACACCGGGGAGCTGTTTTTT. This sequence encodes CASSSWDTGELFF.

The J gene is TRBJ2-2, the V gene TRBV28; TRBD1 might be the D (6 bases). The CDR3 length is 18 residues. Trimming took off 3 bases at V and 1 base at J, with 18 bases between the two ends. Germline V CDR1 and CDR2: MDHEN, SYDVKM. In DNA, the CDR3 is TGTGCCAGCAGTTTTTTCGAGGACAGCTTCATGAACACCGGGGAGCTGTTTTTT. It codes for CASSFFEDSFMNTGELFF.